One and the same sample provided the 2 T cell receptor beta chains below, sequenced in a study of shared clonotypes between healthy human individuals. The method was immunoSEQ multiplex PCR; TCRdb's version includes in-frame clones alone and lacks a portion of them. Of around 2.3 million clones listed, roughly 95% were seen once; the top ten hold roughly 0.13%. Material for sequencing was naive CD4+ T cells sorted from blood. Subset given: CD45RA+ positively selected. The receptors stem from a young man in good health.

The chain employs TRBV10-3 and TRBJ1-2, with 7 nucleotides matching TRBD1. Germline V gene data show CDR1 as ENHRY and CDR2 as SYGVKD. Trimming took 6 bases from V and 5 from J; bases not matched to a gene: 12. The CDR3 has 15 amino acids. In nucleotides, the CDR3 is TGTGCCATCAGCGGGGGGACAGAACGTTTTTATGGCTACACCTTC. Translation gives CAISGGTERFYGYTF.

Note on this clone: Within the sample, other DNA sequences also encode this same CDR3. The V and J genes are TRBV11-2 and TRBJ2-7; D is unclear. V was clipped by 5 bases and J by 3 bases, with 5 bases between them. The CDR3 extends over 11 amino acids. CDR1 SGHAT and CDR2 FQNNGV come from the germline V gene. The CDR3 nucleotides read TGTGCCAGCAGCGCTCACTACGAGCAGTACTTC. Residues: CASSAHYEQYF. Looking up the rest from reference TRBV11-2 and TRBJ2-7 gives the full variable domain: EAGVAQSPRYKIIEKRQSVAFWCNPISGHATLYWYQQILGQGPKLLIQFQNNGVVDDSQLPKDRFSAERLKGVDSTLKIQPAKLEDSAVYLCASSAHYEQYFGPGTRLTVT.